The 2 T cell receptor beta chains presented below share a single source sample, sequenced in a study of cytomegalovirus exposure and HLA in healthy donors. It was with 60 Vbeta and 13 Jbeta primers that the PCR ran. Produced via immunoSEQ multiplex PCR; TCRdb's table is partial and in-frame only. The specimen's table records 150,000 or so clones. The specimen sequenced was PBMCs. Receptor source: a man between 18 and 35 years old in good health and CMV-seronegative.

CDR3 sequence: CASSLETGTSGSNAQYF. Here the CDR3 DNA reads TGCGCCAGCAGCTTGGAGACCGGGACTAGCGGGAGTAACGCTCAGTACTTC. V usage is TRBV5-1 and J usage is TRBJ2-4; TRBD2 matches at 14 bases. Losses at the gene ends were 0 bases for V and 12 bases for J; bases not matched to a gene: 11. Germline V gene lookup returns CDR1 SGHRS and CDR2 YFSETQ. CDR3 length equals 17 residues.

V gene TRBV9 combines with J gene TRBJ1-6; TRBD1 matches at 11 bases. V lost 1 base, J lost 9 bases, and 6 bases stayed unmatched. Germline loops: CDR1 SGDLS, CDR2 YYNGEE. This CDR3 spans 16 amino acids. The CDR3 is CASSVSPDRGLSPLHF. DNA of the CDR3: TGTGCCAGCAGCGTATCCCCGGACAGGGGGCTTTCACCCCTCCACTTT.